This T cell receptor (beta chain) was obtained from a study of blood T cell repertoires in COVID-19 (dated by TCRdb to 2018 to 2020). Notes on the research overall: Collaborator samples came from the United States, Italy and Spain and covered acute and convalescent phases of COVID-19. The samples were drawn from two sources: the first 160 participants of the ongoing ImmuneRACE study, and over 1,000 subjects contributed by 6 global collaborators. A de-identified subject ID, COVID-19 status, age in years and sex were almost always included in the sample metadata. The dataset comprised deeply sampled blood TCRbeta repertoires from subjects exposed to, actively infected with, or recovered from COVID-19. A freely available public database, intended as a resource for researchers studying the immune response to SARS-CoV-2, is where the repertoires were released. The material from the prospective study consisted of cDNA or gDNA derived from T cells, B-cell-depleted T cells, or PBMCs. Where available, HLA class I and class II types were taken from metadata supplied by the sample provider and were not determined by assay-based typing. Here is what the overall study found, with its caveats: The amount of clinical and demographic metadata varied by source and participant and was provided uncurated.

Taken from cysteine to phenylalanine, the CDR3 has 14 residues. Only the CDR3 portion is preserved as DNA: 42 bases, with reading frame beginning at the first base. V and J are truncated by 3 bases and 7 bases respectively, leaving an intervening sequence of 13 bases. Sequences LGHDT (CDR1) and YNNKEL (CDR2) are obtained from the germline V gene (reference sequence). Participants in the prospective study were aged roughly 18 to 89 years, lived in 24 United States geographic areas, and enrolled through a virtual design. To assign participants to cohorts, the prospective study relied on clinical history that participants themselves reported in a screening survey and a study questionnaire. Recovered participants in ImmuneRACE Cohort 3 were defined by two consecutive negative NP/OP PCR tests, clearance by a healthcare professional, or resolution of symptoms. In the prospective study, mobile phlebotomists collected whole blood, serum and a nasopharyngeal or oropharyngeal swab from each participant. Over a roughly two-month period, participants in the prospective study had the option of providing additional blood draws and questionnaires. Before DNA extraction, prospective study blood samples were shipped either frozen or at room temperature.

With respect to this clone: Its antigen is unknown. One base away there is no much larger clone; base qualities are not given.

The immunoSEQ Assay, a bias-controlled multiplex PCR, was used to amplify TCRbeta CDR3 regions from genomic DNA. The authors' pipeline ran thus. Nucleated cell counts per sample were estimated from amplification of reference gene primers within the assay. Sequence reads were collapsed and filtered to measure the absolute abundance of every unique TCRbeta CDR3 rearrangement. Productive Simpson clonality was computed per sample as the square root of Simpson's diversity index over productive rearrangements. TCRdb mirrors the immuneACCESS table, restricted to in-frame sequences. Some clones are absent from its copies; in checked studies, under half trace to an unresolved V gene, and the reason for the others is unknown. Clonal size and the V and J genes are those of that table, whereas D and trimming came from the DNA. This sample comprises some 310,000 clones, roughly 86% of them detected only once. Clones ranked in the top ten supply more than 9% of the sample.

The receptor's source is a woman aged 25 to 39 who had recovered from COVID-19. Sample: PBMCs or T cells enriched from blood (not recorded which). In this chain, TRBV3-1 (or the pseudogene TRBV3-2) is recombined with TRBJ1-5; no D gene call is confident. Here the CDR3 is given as CASSQRLGLQPQHF. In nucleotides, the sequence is TGTGCCAGCAGCCAGCGTCTCGGACTCCAGCCCCAGCATTTT.